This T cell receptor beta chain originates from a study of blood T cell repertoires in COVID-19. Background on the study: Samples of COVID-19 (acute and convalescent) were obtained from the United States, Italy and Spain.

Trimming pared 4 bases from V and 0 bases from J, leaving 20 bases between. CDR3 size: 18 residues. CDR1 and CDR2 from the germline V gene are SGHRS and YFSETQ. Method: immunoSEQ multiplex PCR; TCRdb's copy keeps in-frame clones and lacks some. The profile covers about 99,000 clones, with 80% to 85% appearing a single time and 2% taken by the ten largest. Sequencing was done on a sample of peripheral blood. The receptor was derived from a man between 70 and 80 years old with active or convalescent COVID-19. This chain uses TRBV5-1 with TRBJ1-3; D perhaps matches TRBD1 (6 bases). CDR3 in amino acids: CASSEAPGGRTSGNTIYF. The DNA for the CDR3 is TGCGCCAGCAGCGAGGCCCCCGGGGGGCGGACCTCTGGAAACACCATATATTTT.